These T cell receptor beta chains were read from a single sample in a study of PD-1 blockade in classical Hodgkin lymphoma. Repertoires were generated with immunoSEQ multiplex PCR, while TCRdb's copy carries only in-frame clones and drops some. The table lists 4,500 or so clones, about 78% of them singletons. The sample was CD4+ T cells from blood, taken at baseline. The receptors stem from a human donor with classical Hodgkin lymphoma. Each CDR3 is given with its conserved first and last residue. A D gene is named only where the DNA matches it firmly. Size is stated for part of the rows, as once, few or many counts, or as a class when the clone is expanded.

size,V,J,D,CDR3,DNA
NA,TRBV6-1,TRBJ2-3,NA,CASSEAQQSTDTQYF,TGTGCCAGCAGTGAGGCGCAGCAAAGCACAGATACGCAGTATTTT
NA,TRBV6-6,TRBJ1-1,TRBD1,CASTDGGQRPNTEAFF,TGTGCCAGCACAGACGGGGGACAGAGACCGAACACTGAAGCTTTCTTT
NA,TRBV28,TRBJ1-2,NA,CASSFGQFGYTF,TGTGCCAGCAGTTTCGGACAGTTCGGCTACACCTTC
once,TRBV5-4,TRBJ2-2,TRBD2,CASRTSGNTGELFF,TGTGCCAGCAGGACTAGCGGTAACACCGGGGAGCTGTTTTTT
NA,TRBV6-6,TRBJ1-5,NA,CASSTQGGQPQHF,TGTGCCAGCAGTACACAAGGGGGACAGCCCCAGCATTTT
NA,TRBV14,TRBJ1-2,NA,CASSPGRQTSGYTF,TGTGCCAGCAGCCCAGGCAGACAGACCTCGGGCTACACCTTC
NA,TRBV7-8,TRBJ2-2,TRBD1,CASSFFDRVVGELFF,TGTGCCAGCAGCTTCTTCGACAGGGTAGTAGGGGAGCTGTTTTTT
NA,TRBV7-9,TRBJ1-1,NA,CASSLDNTEAFF,TGTGCCAGCAGCTTAGATAACACTGAAGCTTTCTTT
NA,TRBV4-3,TRBJ2-2,NA,CASSQEPYTGELFF,TGCGCCAGCAGCCAAGAGCCCTACACCGGGGAGCTGTTTTTT
NA,TRBV7-3,TRBJ1-2,NA,CASSLADFGGYTF,TGTGCCAGCAGCTTAGCAGATTTCGGGGGCTACACCTTC
NA,TRBV28,TRBJ1-5,NA,CASWTLNQPQHF,TGTGCCAGCTGGACCCTTAATCAGCCCCAGCATTTT
once,TRBV19,TRBJ1-2,NA,CASSQENYGYTF,TGTGCCAGTTCCCAGGAGAATTATGGCTACACCTTC
NA,TRBV28,TRBJ1-1,NA,CASRMGRVNTEAFF,TGTGCCAGCAGGATGGGACGGGTGAACACTGAAGCTTTCTTT
NA,TRBV27,TRBJ2-3,TRBD2,CASQTAGGQGDTQYF,TGTGCCAGTCAAACGGCGGGGGGCCAGGGAGATACGCAGTATTTT
NA,TRBV6-6,TRBJ1-2,NA,CASSSDTTAGYTF,TGTGCCAGCAGTAGCGACACCACCGCGGGCTACACCTTC
NA,TRBV5-1,TRBJ2-5,NA,CASSGPGQETQYF,TGCGCCAGCAGCGGTCCGGGCCAAGAGACCCAGTACTTC
NA,TRBV27,TRBJ1-2,NA,CASSPTPAVIGYTF,TGTGCCAGCAGCCCCACCCCGGCGGTTATAGGCTACACCTTC
NA,TRBV11-3,TRBJ1-3,NA,CASSLGSSGNTIYF,TGTGCCAGCAGCTTAGGGTCCTCTGGAAACACCATATATTTT
once,TRBV11-1,TRBJ1-1,NA,CASKKPGLHTEAFF,TGTGCCAGCAAGAAGCCGGGACTTCACACTGAAGCTTTCTTT
NA,TRBV6-1,TRBJ1-2,NA,CASSEAGRSYGYTF,TGTGCCAGCAGTGAAGCGGGGCGAAGCTATGGCTACACCTTC
few,TRBV10-3,TRBJ1-2,NA,CAISESPTDGYTF,TGTGCCATCAGTGAGTCCCCCACTGATGGCTACACCTTC
NA,TRBV6-5,TRBJ1-2,NA,CASSFQGTNYGYTF,TGTGCCAGCAGTTTCCAGGGGACGAACTATGGCTACACCTTC
NA,TRBV14,TRBJ1-4,NA,CASSQVGSEKLFF,TGTGCCAGCAGCCAAGTGGGGAGTGAAAAACTGTTTTTT
NA,TRBV18,TRBJ2-5,NA,CASSLSDRRQETQYF,TGTGCCAGCTCACTTAGCGACAGGCGTCAAGAGACCCAGTACTTC
few,TRBV4-3,TRBJ2-7,NA,CASSQDPSYGEQYF,TGCGCCAGCAGCCAAGATCCTTCCTACGGGGAGCAGTACTTC
few,TRBV6-5,TRBJ2-6,NA,CASMTAVPGANVLTF,TGTGCCAGCATGACAGCCGTCCCTGGGGCCAACGTCCTGACTTTC
NA,TRBV4-2,TRBJ1-5,NA,CASSSGLFNQPQHF,TGTGCCAGCAGCTCGGGACTTTTCAATCAGCCCCAGCATTTT
NA,TRBV18,TRBJ2-1,TRBD2,CASSRAGGVYNEQFF,TGTGCCAGCTCACGAGCGGGGGGCGTTTACAATGAGCAGTTCTTC
NA,TRBV6-6,TRBJ1-4,NA,CASKDQATNEKLFF,TGTGCCAGCAAGGATCAGGCAACTAATGAAAAACTGTTTTTT
once,TRBV5-1,TRBJ1-3,NA,CASKSDPSSDTIYF,TGCGCCAGCAAATCGGACCCTTCTAGTGACACCATATATTTT
NA,TRBV2,TRBJ2-2,TRBD1,CASIWDSSTGELFF,TGTGCCAGCATTTGGGACAGTTCCACCGGGGAGCTGTTTTTT
NA,TRBV29-1,TRBJ1-1,TRBD1,CSGDRGPEAFF,TGCAGCGGGGACAGGGGCCCTGAAGCTTTCTTT
NA,TRBV7-2,TRBJ2-2,NA,CASSLIYGVGELFF,TGTGCCAGCAGCTTAATCTATGGGGTCGGGGAGCTGTTTTTT
NA,TRBV28,TRBJ2-7,TRBD1,CASSPGTVYEQYF,TGTGCCAGCAGTCCCGGGACAGTCTACGAGCAGTACTTC
NA,TRBV11-2,TRBJ1-4,NA,CASSLDSMGKLFF,TGTGCCAGCAGCTTAGACAGCATGGGAAAACTGTTTTTT
NA,TRBV28,TRBJ1-5,NA,CASSPGRGVEGQPQHF,TGTGCCAGCAGCCCAGGTCGCGGGGTTGAAGGTCAGCCCCAGCATTTT
once,TRBV6-6,TRBJ1-1,NA,CASMAGTMNTEAFF,TGTGCCAGCATGGCCGGGACGATGAACACTGAAGCTTTCTTT
NA,TRBV5-1,TRBJ1-2,TRBD1,CASSSLRQGVGYGYTF,TGCGCCAGCAGCTCGCTTAGACAGGGTGTGGGCTATGGCTACACCTTC
NA,TRBV11-1,TRBJ1-1,NA,CASSQKKQDTEAFF,TGTGCCAGCAGCCAGAAAAAACAGGACACTGAAGCTTTCTTT
NA,TRBV18,TRBJ2-5,NA,CASSPSGGGETQYF,TGTGCCAGCTCACCATCGGGGGGCGGAGAGACCCAGTACTTC
NA,TRBV18,TRBJ2-7,NA,CASSGTGAYEQYF,TGTGCCAGCTCAGGGACGGGGGCCTACGAGCAGTACTTC
NA,TRBV28,TRBJ2-1,NA,CASSLLIEQFF,TGTGCCAGCAGTTTATTGATCGAGCAGTTCTTC
NA,TRBV1,TRBJ2-5,NA,CTSGVTQETQYF,TGCACCAGCGGGGTAACCCAAGAGACCCAGTACTTC
NA,TRBV27,TRBJ2-3,TRBD2,CASRSIAGGRDIRDTQYF,TGTGCCAGCAGATCCATAGCCGGCGGGAGAGATATTAGAGATACGCAGTATTTT
NA,TRBV19,TRBJ1-5,NA,CASKGERFFQPQHF,TGTGCCAGTAAGGGGGAAAGGTTTTTTCAGCCCCAGCATTTT
NA,TRBV5-1,TRBJ1-1,TRBD1,CASGPGTGNTEAFF,TGCGCCAGCGGCCCAGGGACAGGGAACACTGAAGCTTTCTTT
NA,TRBV11-1,TRBJ1-1,NA,CASSPYRADLTEAFF,TGTGCCAGCAGCCCCTACAGAGCGGATTTGACTGAAGCTTTCTTT
NA,TRBV5-6,TRBJ1-2,NA,CASSFRGNYGYTF,TGTGCCAGCAGTTTCAGGGGAAACTATGGCTACACCTTC
few,TRBV28,TRBJ1-1,NA,CASIGQNTEAFF,TGTGCCAGCATAGGACAGAACACTGAAGCTTTCTTT
NA,TRBV29-1,TRBJ1-3,NA,CSVVTGSGNTIYF,TGCAGCGTTGTCACAGGTAGTGGAAACACCATATATTTT
NA,TRBV5-1,TRBJ2-1,NA,CASSSGPFYNEQFF,TGCGCCAGCAGCTCCGGGCCTTTTTACAATGAGCAGTTCTTC
once,TRBV6-1,TRBJ2-1,NA,CASSEQYTYNEQFF,TGTGCCAGCAGTGAACAGTACACCTACAATGAGCAGTTCTTC
NA,TRBV19,TRBJ2-7,NA,CASTPGGAYEQYF,TGTGCCAGTACCCCCGGTGGGGCCTACGAGCAGTACTTC
NA,TRBV19,TRBJ1-1,NA,CASSIGGARGGTEAFF,TGTGCCAGTAGTATAGGAGGGGCCCGGGGGGGCACTGAAGCTTTCTTT
NA,TRBV7-3,TRBJ2-5,NA,CASSLTVIFREETQYF,TGTGCCAGCAGCCTAACCGTGATATTCAGGGAAGAGACCCAGTACTTC
NA,TRBV18,TRBJ2-5,TRBD2,CASSKRTSGDQETQYF,TGTGCCAGCTCAAAAAGGACTAGCGGGGATCAAGAGACCCAGTACTTC
NA,TRBV5-5,TRBJ2-7,NA,CASSYYQVTGGGQYF,TGTGCCAGCAGCTACTACCAGGTTACCGGGGGAGGGCAGTACTTC